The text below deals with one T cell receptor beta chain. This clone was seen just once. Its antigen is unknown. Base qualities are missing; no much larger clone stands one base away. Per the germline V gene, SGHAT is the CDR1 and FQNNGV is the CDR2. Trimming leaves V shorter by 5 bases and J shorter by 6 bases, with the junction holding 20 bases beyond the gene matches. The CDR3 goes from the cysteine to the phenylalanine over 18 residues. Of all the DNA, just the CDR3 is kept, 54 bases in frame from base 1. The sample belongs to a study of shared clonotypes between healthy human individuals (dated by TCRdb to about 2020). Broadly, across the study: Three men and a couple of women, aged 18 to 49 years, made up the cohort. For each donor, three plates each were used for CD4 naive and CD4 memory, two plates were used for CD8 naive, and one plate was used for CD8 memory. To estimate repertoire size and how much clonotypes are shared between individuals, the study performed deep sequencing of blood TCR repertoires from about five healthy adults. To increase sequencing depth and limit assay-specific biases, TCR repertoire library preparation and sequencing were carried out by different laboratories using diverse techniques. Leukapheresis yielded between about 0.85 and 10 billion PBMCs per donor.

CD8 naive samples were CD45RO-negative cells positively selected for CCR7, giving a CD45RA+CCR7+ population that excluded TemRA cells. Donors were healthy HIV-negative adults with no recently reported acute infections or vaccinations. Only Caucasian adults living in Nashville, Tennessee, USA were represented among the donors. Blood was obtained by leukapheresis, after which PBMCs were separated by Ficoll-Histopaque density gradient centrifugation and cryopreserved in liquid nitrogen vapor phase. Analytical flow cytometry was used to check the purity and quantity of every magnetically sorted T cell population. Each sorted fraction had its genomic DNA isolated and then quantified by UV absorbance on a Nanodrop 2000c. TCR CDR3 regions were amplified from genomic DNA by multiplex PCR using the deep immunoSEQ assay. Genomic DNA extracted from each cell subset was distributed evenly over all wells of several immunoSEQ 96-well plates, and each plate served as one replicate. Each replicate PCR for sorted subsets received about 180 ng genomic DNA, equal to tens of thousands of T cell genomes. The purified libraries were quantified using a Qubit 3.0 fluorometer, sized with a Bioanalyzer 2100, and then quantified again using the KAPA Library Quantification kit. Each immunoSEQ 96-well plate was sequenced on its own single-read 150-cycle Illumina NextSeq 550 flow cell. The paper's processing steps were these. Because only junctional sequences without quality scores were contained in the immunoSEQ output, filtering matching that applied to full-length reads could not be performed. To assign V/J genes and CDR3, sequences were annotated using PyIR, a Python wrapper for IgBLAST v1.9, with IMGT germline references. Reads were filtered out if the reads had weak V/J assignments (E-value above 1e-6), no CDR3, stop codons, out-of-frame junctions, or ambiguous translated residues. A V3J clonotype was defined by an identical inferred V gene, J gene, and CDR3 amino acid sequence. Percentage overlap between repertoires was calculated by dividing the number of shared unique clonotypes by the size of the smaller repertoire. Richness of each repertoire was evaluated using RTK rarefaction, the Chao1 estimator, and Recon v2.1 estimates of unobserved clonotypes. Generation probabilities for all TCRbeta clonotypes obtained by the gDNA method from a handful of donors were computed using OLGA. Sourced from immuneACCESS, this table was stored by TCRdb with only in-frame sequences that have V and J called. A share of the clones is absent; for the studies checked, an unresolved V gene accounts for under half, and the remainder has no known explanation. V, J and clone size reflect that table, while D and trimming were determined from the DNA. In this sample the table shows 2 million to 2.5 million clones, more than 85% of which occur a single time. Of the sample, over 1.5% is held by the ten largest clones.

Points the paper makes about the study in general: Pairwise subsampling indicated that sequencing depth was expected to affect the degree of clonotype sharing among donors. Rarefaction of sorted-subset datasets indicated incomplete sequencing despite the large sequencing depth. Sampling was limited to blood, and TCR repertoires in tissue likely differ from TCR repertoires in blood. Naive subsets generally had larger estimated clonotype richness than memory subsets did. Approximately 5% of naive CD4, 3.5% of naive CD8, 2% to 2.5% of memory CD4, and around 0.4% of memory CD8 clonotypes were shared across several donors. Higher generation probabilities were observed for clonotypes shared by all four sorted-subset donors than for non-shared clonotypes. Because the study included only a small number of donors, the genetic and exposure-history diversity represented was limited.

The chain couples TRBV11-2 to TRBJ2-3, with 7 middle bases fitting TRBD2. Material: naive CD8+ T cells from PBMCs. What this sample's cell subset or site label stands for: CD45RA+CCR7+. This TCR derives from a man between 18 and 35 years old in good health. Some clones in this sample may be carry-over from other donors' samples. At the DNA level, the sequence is TGTGCCAGCAGCCCCTACCTACCGCCTAGCGGAATTGGGGATACGCAGTATTTT. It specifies CASSPYLPPSGIGDTQYF.